This T cell receptor (beta chain) was obtained from a study of blood T cell repertoires in COVID-19. In the study overall: T cells, B-cell-depleted T cells, or PBMCs provided the cDNA or gDNA that served as material.

For this clone: An end of the junction does not agree with germline; a read error may underlie this.

The repertoire was sequenced with immunoSEQ multiplex PCR; TCRdb's copy has only in-frame clones and lacks some. The table has over 100,000 clones, approximately 85% seen once. This CDR3 has 17 amino acids. Germline V gives CDR1 SGHTA, CDR2 FQGTGA. The chain uses TRBV7-3 and TRBJ2-3, with TRBD1 as a possible D gene (6 bases). The sequence was collected from a man in his sixties with acute or convalescent COVID-19. The source material was peripheral blood. CDR3 protein: CASSLNPGQGQADTQYF. CDR3 DNA sequence: TGTGCCAGCAGTTTAAATCCGGGACAAGGGCAGGCAGATACGCAGTATTTT.